This T cell receptor (beta chain) is from a study of T cell repertoires in cytomegalovirus infection. Study at large: In public TCR beta signatures, there were indications of both CMV infection and matching HLA type.

Germline V gene sequence: CDR1 SEHNR, CDR2 FQNEAQ (reference sequence). Trimming removed 5 bases at V and 1 base at J, with 17 bases between. The CDR3 runs to 17 residues. MiXCR was run by TCRdb on the reads, yielding one entry per CDR3 protein. This sample has over 150,000 distinct CDR3 sequences, with approximately 17% found just once. The V call is TRBV7-9, the J call TRBJ2-2, with D tentatively TRBD1 (5 bases). This TCR was sampled from a human donor in good health (CMV status not recorded). Some clones in this sample may be carry-over from other donors' samples. Sequencing was carried out using CD8+ T cells from PBMCs. The DNA of the CDR3 is TGTGCCAGCAGCCCCCACCCGGCAGGGCTGAACACCGGGGAGCTGTTTTTT. Its translation: CASSPHPAGLNTGELFF.